This passage covers 6 T cell receptor beta chains from one sample sequenced in a study of T cell repertoires in cytomegalovirus infection. TCRdb reanalysed the reads using MiXCR and keeps one entry per CDR3 protein. The table has some 700,000 distinct CDR3 sequences, under 40% seen once. Sequencing was performed on PBMCs. The receptors originated from a human donor in good health (CMV status not recorded). Some clones in this sample may be carry-over from other donors' samples.

The chain joins TRBV12-3 or TRBV12-4 to TRBJ2-5; TRBD1 agrees at 7 bases. Trimming removed 5 bases from V and 2 bases from J; junction bases left unmatched: 8. This CDR3 comprises 15 residues. CDR3: CASSPSGTAQETQYF. The CDR3 DNA follows: TGTGCCAGCAGTCCTTCCGGGACAGCGCAAGAGACCCAGTACTTC.

On this clonotype: No conserved phenylalanine or tryptophan is present at the end of the CDR3, so a read error is the likely explanation. The chain combines TRBV27 with TRBJ1-5, with D unresolved. The CDR3 has 12 amino acids. Trimming took off 5 bases at V and 3 bases at J, with 5 bases between the two ends. Germline V gene lookup returns CDR1 MNHEY and CDR2 SMNVEV (reference sequence). CDR3 amino acids: CASSPINQPQHL. In DNA, the CDR3 is TGTGCCAGCAGTCCCATCAATCAGCCCCAGCATTTG.

About this clonotype itself: Since a much larger clone is just one base distant, this may be a read error. The CDR3 DNA reads as TGTGCCATCAGTGAAAAAGCGGGAGGGCCGATCCGAACCGGGGAGCTGTTTTTT. As protein: CAISEKAGGPIRTGELFF. This chain links TRBV6-1 with TRBJ2-2; 10 bases fit TRBD2. Per germline, CDR1 MNHNS and CDR2 SASEGT. This CDR3 has 18 residues.

CDR3 region: CASSFRIAVYNEQFF. The DNA of the CDR3 is TGTGCCAGCAGCTTCCGGATAGCGGTATACAATGAGCAGTTCTTC. The chain carries TRBV5-6 and TRBJ2-1, with D perhaps TRBD2 (6 bases). This CDR3 region has 15 residues. Trimming stripped 2 bases from V and 4 bases from J, with 13 bases between. The germline gives CDR1 SGHDT, CDR2 YYEEEE.

V usage is TRBV30 and J usage is TRBJ2-1; 8 bases align to TRBD2. The trim removed 0 bases at V and 10 bases at J, leaving 8 bases unmatched. Germline V gene lookup returns CDR1 GTSNPN and CDR2 SVGIG (reference sequence). This CDR3 has 14 residues. CDR3 sequence (DNA): TGTGCCTGGAGTGTACTAGCGGTGGGTGAAGAGCAGTTCTTC. This sequence encodes CAWSVLAVGEEQFF. Filled out from reference TRBV30 and TRBJ2-1, the complete variable domain reads SQTIHQWPATLVQPVGSPLSLECTVEGTSNPNLYWYRQAAGRGLQLLFYSVGIGQISSEVPQNLSASRPQDRQFILSSKKLLLSDSGFYLCAWSVLAVGEEQFFGPGTRLTVL.

The genes are TRBV20-1 and TRBJ1-1; D is unresolved. The length of the CDR3 is 12 residues. CDR1 and CDR2 from the germline V gene are DFQATT and SNEGSKA (reference sequence). Trimming removed 5 bases at V and 6 bases at J, with 13 bases between. CDR3 amino acids: CSASRTGSEAFF. The CDR3 DNA is TGCAGTGCTTCTAGGACGGGGTCTGAAGCTTTCTTT.